This T cell receptor (beta chain) stems from a study of blood T cell repertoires in COVID-19. As for the study in general: PBMCs, B-cell-depleted T cells, or T cells were the source of the cDNA or gDNA that made up the material.

This CDR3 is built from 15 residues. Germline V lookup: CDR1 SGHNT, CDR2 YYREEE (reference sequence). J was trimmed by 1 base and V by 4 bases; bases with no gene match: 8. In the authors' methods: Reference gene primers were amplified, and this amplification served to estimate nucleated cell counts. This table comes from immunoSEQ multiplex PCR, and its TCRdb copy is limited to in-frame clones, with some not included. V and J calls plus clone size are reproduced from that table; the DNA served to infer D and trimming. The table records approximately 28,000 clones, 88% of them present only once. V usage is TRBV5-4 and J usage is TRBJ2-7, with 7 bases identical to TRBD2. The clonotype comes from a human donor in a cohort sampled during active COVID-19. The sample was peripheral blood. The CDR3 region is CASSPSLRGSYEQYF. CDR3 DNA: TGTGCCAGCAGCCCGAGTTTGCGGGGGTCCTACGAGCAGTACTTC. The variable domain in full, completed from reference TRBV5-4 and TRBJ2-7, reads ETGVTQSPTHLIKTRGQQVTLRCSSQSGHNTVSWYQQALGQGPQFIFQYYREEENGRGNFPPRFSGLQFPNYSSELNVNALELDDSALYLCASSPSLRGSYEQYFGPGTRLTVT.